This section outlines one TCR beta chain sequence together with its context. What it binds is unknown. The sample belongs to a study of T-cell memory formation after mild COVID-19. About the research overall: For the most part, TCR clusters were specific to one donor.

General observations from the study: CD4+ bias marked clones expanding day 15 to 37, unlike balanced contracting clones.

In TCRdb, the 5' RACE reads were re-called with MiXCR into one record per CDR3 protein. The repertoire holds about 280,000 distinct CDR3 sequences, with under 8.5% as singletons. In germline, CDR1 is SEHNR, CDR2 FQNEAQ (reference sequence). This CDR3 has 18 amino acids. Trimming removed 0 bases from V and 0 bases from J, with 12 bases in between. V is TRBV7-9 and J is TRBJ2-6; D is uncertain. The source of this sequence is a man aged 18 to 29 who had mild COVID-19 (a few samples of this study predate the infection). Cell type and time point are not known. Sequenced input: PBMCs or a T cell subset sorted from them (not recorded which). The CDR3 is CASSLATWGSSGANVLTF. CDR3 coding DNA: TGTGCCAGCAGCTTAGCGACTTGGGGAAGCTCTGGGGCCAACGTCCTGACTTTC.